The 18 T cell receptor beta chains in this list originate from one sample, sequenced in a study of CD4 T cell repertoires in COVID-19 (dated by TCRdb to 2020 to 2022). In light of the paper, this sample's time point label describes: sample from a COVID-19-recovered individual after infection. Library construction relied on the immunoSEQ multiplex PCR assay. TCRdb limited this immuneACCESS table to in-frame rearrangements with V and J called. A share of clones is missing; checked studies link under half to unresolved V genes, and the rest is unexplained. This sample has hundreds of clones in its table, and over 15% of those were observed once. The ten largest clones represent 20% to 25% of the sample. Their recognized antigens are unknown. The sample in question was memory CD4+ T cells, cultured in vitro, obtained after recovery from COVID-19. The meaning of the sample's cell subset or site label: total CD4+ memory T cells. The receptor set was obtained from a human donor who had COVID-19.

The chain has TRBV9 and TRBJ2-3, with 11 bases fitting TRBD2. The germline CDR1 and CDR2 sequences are SGDLS and YYNGEE. This CDR3 has 20 amino acids. V was clipped by 4 bases and J by 0 bases; unmatched bases: 16. CDR3 in amino acids: CASSLGPSGGLTASTDTQYF. In nucleotides, the CDR3 is TGTGCCAGCAGCTTAGGGCCTAGCGGGGGGTTAACTGCTAGCACAGATACGCAGTATTTT.

This clone is labeled large. The CDR3 loop reads CATTGTSANTGELFF. Here the CDR3 DNA reads TGCGCCACCACGGGGACTAGCGCGAACACCGGGGAGCTGTTTTTT. The J gene is TRBJ2-2, the V gene TRBV10-2; TRBD2 aligns across 10 bases. Germline-derived CDR1 and CDR2 are WSHSY and SAAADI. V was clipped by 10 bases and J by 0 bases; unmatched bases: 5. There are 15 residues in the CDR3.

This clone counts as medium-sized (0.01 to 0.1%). The chain carries TRBV2 and TRBJ1-1; D may be TRBD1 (5 bases). The CDR3 covers 15 residues. V lost 3 bases and J 0 bases, leaving 11 bases between the germline ends. The germline gives CDR1 SNHLY, CDR2 FYNNEI. DNA for the CDR3: TGTGCCAGCAGTGAGAGGGGCGCGATGAACACTGAAGCTTTCTTT. Translating gives CASSERGAMNTEAFF.

This chain joins TRBV22-1 and TRBJ2-6. TRBV22-1 is deemed a pseudogene. This CDR3 has 18 amino acids. CDR3 protein: CPGSLVRKRTSRANALTF. The CDR3, as DNA: TGTCCTGGGAGTCTGGTTAGAAAGCGAACAAGTCGGGCCAACGCCCTGACTTTC.

This clone counts as medium-sized (0.01 to 0.1%). The chain couples TRBV6-6 to TRBJ2-7, with 12 bases that match TRBD1. V gave up 6 bases and J gave up 5 bases; unmatched junction bases: 5. There are 14 residues in the CDR3. Germline V gives CDR1 MNHNY, CDR2 SVGAGI (reference sequence). The CDR3 DNA follows: TGTGCCAGCAGCACGGGACAGGGGGCGCACGAGCAGTACTTC. As protein: CASSTGQGAHEQYF.

This clone is labeled medium-sized. The gene calls are TRBV10-2 and TRBJ1-2; possible D gene TRBD1, 5 bases. The V gene's germline CDR1 is WSHSY and CDR2 SAAADI. The ends were cut back, 6 bases at V and 8 bases at J, with 13 bases in the middle. The CDR3 spans 12 residues. CDR3 protein: CASSHRGEGYTF. The DNA of the CDR3 is TGCGCCAGCAGCCATAGGGGCGAGGGCTACACCTTC.

This clone counts as medium-sized. The chain links TRBV2 to TRBJ2-3; TRBD2 might be the D (6 bases). Trimming pared 4 bases from V and 6 bases from J, leaving 14 bases between. Germline CDR1 and CDR2: SNHLY and FYNNEI. CDR3 length equals 14 residues. Here the CDR3 DNA reads TGTGCCAGCAGTGCGAAGCGGAGGGCCGATACGCAGTATTTT. It is translated as CASSAKRRADTQYF.

There are a few counts of this clone. The chain uses TRBV5-1 and TRBJ2-1; 15 bases are shared with TRBD2. The CDR3 is 17 residues long. The V segment lost 4 bases and the J segment 5 bases; nucleotides outside the gene matches: 7. Germline lookup yields CDR1 SGHRS and CDR2 YFSETQ. The CDR3 sequence: CASSGPGLAGGHNEQFF. CDR3 in DNA: TGCGCCAGCAGCGGACCGGGACTAGCGGGAGGTCACAATGAGCAGTTCTTC.

The chain employs TRBV28 and TRBJ2-3; a possible D gene is TRBD2 (5 bases). Germline assignment: CDR1 MDHEN and CDR2 SYDVKM. The CDR3 has 12 residues. V dropped 2 bases and J dropped 6 bases, with 6 bases sitting between them. The CDR3 sequence: CASSLRRDTQYF. Here the CDR3 DNA reads TGTGCCAGCAGTTTAAGGAGGGATACGCAGTATTTT.

This clone is judged medium-sized. This chain connects TRBV7-9 to TRBJ1-1; a weak D match, TRBD1 (5 bases). From germline, CDR1 is SEHNR and CDR2 FQNEAQ (reference sequence). Trimming left V 3 bases short and J 0 bases short, with 14 bases between. This CDR3 is built from 16 residues. The CDR3 DNA reads as TGTGCCAGCAGCTTTCCGCAACAGGAGCTGAACACTGAAGCTTTCTTT. Its translation is CASSFPQQELNTEAFF.

This clone is labeled medium-sized. J is TRBJ1-6 and V is TRBV5-6; 7 bases align to TRBD1. CDR3 length: 17 amino acids. From germline, CDR1 is SGHDT and CDR2 YYEEEE. J was trimmed by 0 bases and V by 4 bases; bases with no gene match: 7. The CDR3 is CASSPGTESSYNSPLHF. CDR3 bases: TGTGCCAGCAGCCCCGGGACAGAGAGCTCCTATAATTCACCCCTCCACTTT. The complete variable domain, with remaining parts taken from reference TRBV5-6 and TRBJ1-6, reads DAGVTQSPTHLIKTRGQQVTLRCSPKSGHDTVSWYQQALGQGPQFIFQYYEEEERQRGNFPDRFSGHQFPNYSSELNVNALLLGDSALYLCASSPGTESSYNSPLHFGNGTRLTVT.

This clone came up a few times. The chain uses TRBV4-2 and TRBJ2-7, with D possibly matching TRBD2 (7 bases). Germline lookup yields CDR1 LGHNA and CDR2 YNFKEQ. V was cut by 1 base and J by 2 bases, with 12 bases left in between. The length of the CDR3 is 15 residues. CDR3 bases: TGTGCCAGCAGCCAAGCGGACAGCGGGGCCTACGAGCAGTACTTC. This codes for CASSQADSGAYEQYF.

Here the CDR3 DNA reads TGTGCCAGCAGCGGTGGACTAGCGGGAACAGAGACCCAGTACTTC. Translating it yields CASSGGLAGTETQYF. V usage is TRBV6-5 and J usage is TRBJ2-5; TRBD2 agrees at 12 bases. Trimming cost V 6 bases and J 4 bases; bases outside gene matches: 6. Per the germline V gene, CDR1 is MNHEY and CDR2 is SVGAGI. There are 15 residues in the CDR3.

J is TRBJ2-7 and V is TRBV6-6; D possibly corresponds to TRBD2 (6 bases). Trimming pared 8 bases from V and 2 bases from J, leaving 13 bases between. Germline CDR1 and CDR2: MNHNY and SVGAGI (reference sequence). The CDR3 is 13 residues long. The CDR3 sequence: CASSDGGPYEQYF. DNA for the CDR3: TGTGCCAGCTCGGACGGGGGTCCCTACGAGCAGTACTTC.

The chain couples TRBV19 to TRBJ2-1; tentative D call: TRBD2 (5 bases). The V end was cut by 3 bases, the J end by 4 bases, with 10 bases between. Looked up from germline, CDR1 is LNHDA and CDR2 is SQIVND (reference sequence). The CDR3 consists of 14 residues. CDR3 bases: TGTGCCAGTAGTATCAAAGCGGCTTACAATGAGCAGTTCTTC. This codes for CASSIKAAYNEQFF.

The sample holds a few counts of this clone. The rearrangement links TRBV7-8 to TRBJ2-3, with 8 positions matching TRBD1. Looked up from germline, CDR1 is SGHVS and CDR2 is FQNEAQ. V shed 1 base, J shed 2 bases, and the junction held 5 bases outside the gene matches. The CDR3 is 16 residues long. CDR3 in amino acids: CASSLVQGADTDTQYF. CDR3 in DNA: TGTGCCAGCAGCTTAGTTCAGGGGGCGGACACAGATACGCAGTATTTT.

This clone is labeled as large. The chain recombines TRBV30 with TRBJ2-3; D unresolved. The CDR3 runs 13 residues. Trimming cost V 0 bases and J 11 bases, with 15 bases left between them. Per germline, CDR1 GTSNPN and CDR2 SVGIG (reference sequence). The CDR3 loop is CAWSVQSETGQYF. The CDR3 DNA is TGTGCCTGGAGTGTACAATCTGAGACGGGGCAGTATTTT.

The chain couples TRBV7-8 to TRBJ1-2; D call uncertain. The V gene lost 1 base and the J gene lost 0 bases, with 12 bases spanning the gap. Per germline, CDR1 SGHVS and CDR2 FQNEAQ. The CDR3 spans 16 residues. The CDR3 spells CASSLVGGGTNYGYTF. The DNA for the CDR3 is TGTGCCAGCAGCTTAGTGGGTGGCGGGACTAACTATGGCTACACCTTC. The whole variable domain, remainder taken from reference TRBV7-8 and TRBJ1-2, is GAGVSQSPRYKVAKRGQDVALRCDPISGHVSLFWYQQALGQGPEFLTYFQNEAQLDKSGLPSDRFFAERPEGSVSTLKIQRTQQEDSAVYLCASSLVGGGTNYGYTFGSGTRLTVV.